The 14 T cell receptor beta chains listed next were all sequenced from one sample in a study of regulatory T cells in long-lasting Graves disease. Time point indicated: newly diagnosed GD, antithyroid drugs for less than 3 months. PBMCs provided the RNA from which the TCR library was made. To make TCR beta libraries, researchers used iRepertoire HTBI primers and Arm-PCR of CDR3 regions. Each CDR3 protein gets one entry after TCRdb re-called the multiplex PCR reads with MiXCR. The profile covers under 400,000 distinct CDR3 sequences, with 16% appearing a single time and 30% taken by the ten largest. The data were also submitted as part of a second study, on T cells in Graves' hyperthyroidism and ophthalmopathy.

This specimen consisted of peripheral blood mononuclear cells (PBMCs), obtained at new diagnosis, from a patient treated with antithyroid drugs. The receptor set was obtained from a man aged 40-55 years with Graves disease.

The rearrangement uses TRBV9 and TRBJ1-1; 9 bases agree with TRBD1. V was pared by 3 bases and J by 11 bases, with 5 bases of the junction left unmatched. The CDR3 sequence is 12 residues long. Germline CDR1 SGDLS, CDR2 YYNGEE. CDR3 sequence reads: CASSGLDRGAFF. The CDR3, as DNA: TGTGCCAGCAGCGGCTTGGACAGGGGCGCTTTCTTT.

This clonotype has more than one count but fewer than ten. The chain couples TRBV5-1 to TRBJ2-5; D unclear. V lost 0 bases and J 5 bases, leaving 11 bases between the germline ends. Germline V gives CDR1 SGHRS, CDR2 YFSETQ. The CDR3 covers 14 residues. This CDR3 is CASSLVGSGETQYF. In DNA form, the CDR3 reads TGCGCCAGCAGCTTGGTCGGTTCCGGGGAGACCCAGTACTTC.

This clonotype came up many times. V usage is TRBV28 and J usage is TRBJ2-7, with a tentative D call TRBD1 (5 bases). Trimming shortened V by 3 bases and J by 0 bases, and 12 bases separated the two germline ends. Germline CDR1 MDHEN, CDR2 SYDVKM. This CDR3 spans 15 amino acids. The CDR3 DNA reads as TGTGCCAGCAGTTTCTACAGGACGAGCTCCTACGAGCAGTACTTC. Translating gives CASSFYRTSSYEQYF.

This clonotype was counted only a few times. This chain links TRBV11-2 with TRBJ2-2; possibly TRBD2 for D (6 bases). Trimming removed 5 bases at V and 2 bases at J, with 24 bases between. Germline values: CDR1 SGHAT, CDR2 FQNNGV. The CDR3 loop spans 19 amino acids. The chain's CDR3 is CASSQGRDFPSANTGELFF. The DNA for the CDR3 is TGTGCCAGCAGCCAAGGGCGGGACTTTCCCAGTGCCAACACCGGGGAGCTGTTTTTT.

This clonotype was recorded at least ten times. The genes are TRBV19 and TRBJ1-1, with 7 bases identical to TRBD1. Per the germline V gene, CDR1 is LNHDA and CDR2 is SQIVND (reference sequence). The CDR3 sequence is 17 residues long. The V segment lost 3 bases and the J segment 4 bases; nucleotides outside the gene matches: 14. The CDR3 DNA follows: TGTGCCAGTAGTATCCCCCCGGGGCAGGCAGGGGGCACTGAAGCTTTCTTT. Translated: CASSIPPGQAGGTEAFF.

This clonotype was picked up many times. The chain links TRBV20-1 to TRBJ2-4, with no clear D. The CDR3 loop spans 13 amino acids. The germline V gene has CDR1 DFQATT and CDR2 SNEGSKA (reference sequence). CDR3 sequence (DNA): TGCCCCGTTGAGCGTCGTGACCCAAGCATTCAGTACTTC. It specifies CPVERRDPSIQYF.

This clonotype was seen at least ten times. The genes are TRBV28 and TRBJ2-7; possible D gene TRBD1, 5 bases. CDR1 and CDR2 from the germline V gene are MDHEN and SYDVKM. CDR3 length equals 13 residues. Trimming took off 7 bases at V and 6 bases at J, with 16 bases between the two ends. The DNA for the CDR3 is TGTGCCAGCATTGAGAAGGGGCTCGGCGAGCAGTACTTC. Protein sequence: CASIEKGLGEQYF.

V usage is TRBV19 and J usage is TRBJ1-5; no firm D call. CDR1 and CDR2 from the germline V gene are LNHDA and SQIVND (reference sequence). V was clipped by 1 base and J by 4 bases, with 14 bases between them. There are 16 residues in the CDR3. The CDR3 spells CASSIGNRRDNQPQHF. In nucleotides, the CDR3 is TGTGCCAGTAGTATAGGGAACCGACGGGATAATCAGCCCCAGCATTTT.

The chain recombines TRBV20-1 with TRBJ2-1, with 14 bases identical to TRBD2. Per germline, CDR1 DFQATT and CDR2 SNEGSKA (reference sequence). CDR3 length: 15 amino acids. Germline trimming cut 5 bases from V and 5 bases from J; bases unmatched to any gene: 5. The CDR3 is CSAPGLAGADNEQFF. The DNA of the CDR3 is TGCAGTGCTCCGGGACTAGCGGGGGCCGACAATGAGCAGTTCTTC.

In this sample, this clonotype turned up many times. CDR3 nucleotide sequence: TGTGCCAGCAGTTTCTGGGGTGGACAAGAGACCCAGTACTTC. Its protein is CASSFWGGQETQYF. The V gene is TRBV27, the J gene TRBJ2-5; no firm D call. Germline loops: CDR1 MNHEY, CDR2 SMNVEV (reference sequence). The CDR3 is made up of 14 amino acids. V was shortened by 3 bases and J by 2 bases, with 10 bases between the two germline ends.

This clonotype has at least ten counts. The chain combines TRBV5-1 with TRBJ1-1; 9 bases are shared with TRBD1. Germline V gene lookup returns CDR1 SGHRS and CDR2 YFSETQ. Trimming at V came to 4 bases and at J to 10 bases, leaving 14 bases not matched to a gene. The CDR3 spans 15 residues. The CDR3 DNA reads TGCGCCAGCAGCCACCCGGAGACAGGGGGGACGGGAGCTTTCTTT. Translating it yields CASSHPETGGTGAFF.

This clonotype was counted many times. This chain's CDR3 is CASSLGLPNSPLHF. In nucleotides, the CDR3 is TGTGCCAGCAGCTTGGGCCTGCCAAATTCACCCCTCCACTTT. V gene TRBV7-3 combines with J gene TRBJ1-6; D remains unclear. CDR1 is SGHTA, CDR2 FQGTGA, per germline. Trimming took off 3 bases at V and 7 bases at J, with 10 bases between the two ends. This CDR3 region has 14 residues.

This clonotype was observed many times. The V gene is TRBV3-1, the J gene TRBJ2-7; D gene unclear. The length of the CDR3 is 13 residues. The ends were cut back, 3 bases at V and 3 bases at J, with 9 bases in the middle. Looked up from germline, CDR1 is LGHDT and CDR2 is YNNKEL (reference sequence). CDR3 amino acids: CASSHGEVYEQYF. The CDR3 bases are TGTGCCAGCAGCCACGGTGAGGTCTACGAGCAGTACTTC.

Ten or more counts support this clonotype. The chain couples TRBV2 to TRBJ2-7; 8 bases fit TRBD1. The CDR3 runs 12 residues. CDR1 is SNHLY, CDR2 FYNNEI, per germline. J lost 4 bases, V lost 6 bases, and 2 bases had no gene match. CDR3: CASSGQGYEQYF. The DNA for the CDR3 is TGTGCCAGCAGCGGACAGGGATACGAGCAGTACTTC.